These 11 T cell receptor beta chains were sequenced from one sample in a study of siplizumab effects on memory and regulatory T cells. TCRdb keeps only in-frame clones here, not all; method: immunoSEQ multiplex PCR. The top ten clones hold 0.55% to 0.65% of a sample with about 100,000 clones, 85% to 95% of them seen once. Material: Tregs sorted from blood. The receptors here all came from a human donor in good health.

CDR3 sequence reads: CASSLGIAGVVNTGELFF. The CDR3 DNA follows: TGTGCCAGCAGTTTAGGCATAGCGGGAGTCGTGAACACCGGGGAGCTGTTTTTT. The chain combines TRBV27 with TRBJ2-2; 9 bases are shared with TRBD2. The CDR3 totals 18 residues. V lost 2 bases and J lost 1; bases outside the gene matches: 8. The germline V gene encodes CDR1 MNHEY and CDR2 SMNVEV (reference sequence).

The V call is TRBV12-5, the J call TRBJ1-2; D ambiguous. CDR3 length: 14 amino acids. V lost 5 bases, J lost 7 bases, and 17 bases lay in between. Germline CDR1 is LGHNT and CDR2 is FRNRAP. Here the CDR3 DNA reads TGTGCTAGTGGTGCCACGGGCCTCCCAGCTGGCTACACCTTC. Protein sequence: CASGATGLPAGYTF.

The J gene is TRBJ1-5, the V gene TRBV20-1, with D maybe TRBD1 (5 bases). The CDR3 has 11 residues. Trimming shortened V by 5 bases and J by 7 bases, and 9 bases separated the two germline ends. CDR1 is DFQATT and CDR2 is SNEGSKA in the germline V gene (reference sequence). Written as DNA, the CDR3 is TGCAGTGCTGGGGGGTCGCAGCCCCAGCATTTT. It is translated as CSAGGSQPQHF.

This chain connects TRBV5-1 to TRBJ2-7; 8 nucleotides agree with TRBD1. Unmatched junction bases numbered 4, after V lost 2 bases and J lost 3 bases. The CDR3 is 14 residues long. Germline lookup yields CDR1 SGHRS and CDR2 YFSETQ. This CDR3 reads CASSLDGQGYEQYF. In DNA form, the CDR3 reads TGCGCCAGCAGCTTAGATGGACAGGGCTACGAGCAGTACTTC.

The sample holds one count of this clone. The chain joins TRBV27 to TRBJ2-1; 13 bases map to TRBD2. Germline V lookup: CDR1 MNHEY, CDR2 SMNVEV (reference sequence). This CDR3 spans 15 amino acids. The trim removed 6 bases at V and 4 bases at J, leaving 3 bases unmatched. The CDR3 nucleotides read TGTGCCAGCAGCCCGGGACTAGCGGGATACAATGAGCAGTTCTTC. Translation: CASSPGLAGYNEQFF.

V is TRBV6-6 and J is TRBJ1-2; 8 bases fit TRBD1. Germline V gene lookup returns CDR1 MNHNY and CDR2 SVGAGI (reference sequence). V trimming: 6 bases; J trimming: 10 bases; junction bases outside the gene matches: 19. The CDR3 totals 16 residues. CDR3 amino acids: CASRATPSDRGMAYTF. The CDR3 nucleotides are TGTGCCAGCAGAGCCACACCGAGCGACAGGGGTATGGCCTACACCTTC.

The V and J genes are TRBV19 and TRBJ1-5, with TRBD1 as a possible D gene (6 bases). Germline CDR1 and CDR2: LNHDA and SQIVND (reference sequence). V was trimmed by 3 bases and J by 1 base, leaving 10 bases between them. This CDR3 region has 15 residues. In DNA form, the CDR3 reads TGTGCCAGTAGTATGATCGGGGGCAGCAATCAGCCCCAGCATTTT. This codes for CASSMIGGSNQPQHF.

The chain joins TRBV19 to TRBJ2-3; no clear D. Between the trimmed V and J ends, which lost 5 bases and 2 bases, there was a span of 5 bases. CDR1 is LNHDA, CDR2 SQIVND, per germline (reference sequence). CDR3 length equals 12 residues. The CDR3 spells CASSPNTDTQYF. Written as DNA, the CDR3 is TGTGCCAGTAGTCCCAACACAGATACGCAGTATTTT.

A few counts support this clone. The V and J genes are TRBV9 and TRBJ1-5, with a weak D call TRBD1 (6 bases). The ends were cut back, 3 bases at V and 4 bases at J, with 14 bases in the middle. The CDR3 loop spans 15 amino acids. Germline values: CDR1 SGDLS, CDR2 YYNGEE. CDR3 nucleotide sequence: TGTGCCAGCAGCGCGGACGGGCAGGGGAATCAGCCCCAGCATTTT. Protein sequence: CASSADGQGNQPQHF.

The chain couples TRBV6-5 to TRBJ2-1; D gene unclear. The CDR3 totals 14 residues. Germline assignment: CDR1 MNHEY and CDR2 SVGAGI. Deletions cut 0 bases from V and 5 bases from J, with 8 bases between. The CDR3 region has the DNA TGTGCCAGCAGTTACTCGAGAGGCCACAATGAGCAGTTCTTC. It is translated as CASSYSRGHNEQFF.

The CDR3 nucleotides are TGTGCCATACAGGGGAACGGCGAGCAGTACTTC. Translated: CAIQGNGEQYF. The V and J genes are TRBV5-3 and TRBJ2-7; 7 bases are shared with TRBD1. TRBV5-3 is classed as an ORF, of uncertain function. This CDR3 has 11 residues. The V and J ends lost 9 bases and 6 bases, in that order; junction bases with no gene match: 6.